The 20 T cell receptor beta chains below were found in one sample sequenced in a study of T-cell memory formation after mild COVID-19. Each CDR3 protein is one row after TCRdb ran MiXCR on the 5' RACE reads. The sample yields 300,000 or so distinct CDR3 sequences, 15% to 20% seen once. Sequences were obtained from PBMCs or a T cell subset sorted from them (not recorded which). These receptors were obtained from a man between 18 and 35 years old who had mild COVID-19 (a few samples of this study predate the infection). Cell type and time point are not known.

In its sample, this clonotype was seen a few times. CDR3 bases: TGTGCCAGCAGCTTAGACACCAACTATGGCTACACCTTC. Amino acids: CASSLDTNYGYTF. This chain uses TRBV7-2 with TRBJ1-2, with no clear D. This CDR3 is 13 amino acids long. Per the germline V gene, CDR1 is SGHTA and CDR2 is FQGNSA. The V end lost 1 base, the J end lost 2 bases, and 5 bases lay between the germline ends.

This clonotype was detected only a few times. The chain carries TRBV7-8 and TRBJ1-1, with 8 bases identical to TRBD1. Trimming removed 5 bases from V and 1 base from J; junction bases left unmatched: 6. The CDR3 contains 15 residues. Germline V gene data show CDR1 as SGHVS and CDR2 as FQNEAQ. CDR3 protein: CASSTQGTGNTEAFF. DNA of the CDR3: TGTGCCAGCAGCACCCAAGGGACAGGGAACACTGAAGCTTTCTTT.

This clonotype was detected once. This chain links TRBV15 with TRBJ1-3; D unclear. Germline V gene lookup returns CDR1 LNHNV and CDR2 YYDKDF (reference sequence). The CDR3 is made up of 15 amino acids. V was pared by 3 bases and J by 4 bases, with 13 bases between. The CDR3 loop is CATSREDTPGNTIYF. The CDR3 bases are TGTGCCACCAGCAGGGAAGACACTCCCGGAAACACCATATATTTT.

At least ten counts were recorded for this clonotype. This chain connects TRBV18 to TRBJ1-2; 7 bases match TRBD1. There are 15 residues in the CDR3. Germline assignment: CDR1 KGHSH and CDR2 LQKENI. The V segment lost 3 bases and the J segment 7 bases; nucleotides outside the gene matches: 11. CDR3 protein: CASSPDATGLLGYTF. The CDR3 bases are TGTGCCAGCTCACCGGATGCGACAGGGCTGCTTGGCTACACCTTC.

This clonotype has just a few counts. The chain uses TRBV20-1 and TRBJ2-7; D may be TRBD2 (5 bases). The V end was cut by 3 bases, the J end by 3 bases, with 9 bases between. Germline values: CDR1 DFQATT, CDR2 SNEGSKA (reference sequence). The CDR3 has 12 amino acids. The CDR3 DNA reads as TGCAGTGCTAGCTCTCGGGGCTACGAGCAGTACTTC. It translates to CSASSRGYEQYF.

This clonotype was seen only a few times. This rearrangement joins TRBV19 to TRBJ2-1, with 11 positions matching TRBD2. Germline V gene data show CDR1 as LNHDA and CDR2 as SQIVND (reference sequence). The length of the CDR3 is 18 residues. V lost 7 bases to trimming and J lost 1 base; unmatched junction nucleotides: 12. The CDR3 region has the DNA TGTGCCAGTACCAACTCCCAACTAGCGGGGGAATCCTACAATGAGCAGTTCTTC. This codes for CASTNSQLAGESYNEQFF. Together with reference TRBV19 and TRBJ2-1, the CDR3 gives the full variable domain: DGGITQSPKYLFRKEGQNVTLSCEQNLNHDAMYWYRQDPGQGLRLIYYSQIVNDFQKGDIAEGYSVSREKKESFPLTVTSAQKNPTAFYLCASTNSQLAGESYNEQFFGPGTRLTVL.

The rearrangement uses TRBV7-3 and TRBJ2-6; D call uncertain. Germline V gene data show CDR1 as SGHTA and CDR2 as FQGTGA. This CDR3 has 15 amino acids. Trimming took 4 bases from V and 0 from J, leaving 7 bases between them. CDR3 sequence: CASSSAGSGANVLTF. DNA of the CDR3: TGTGCCAGCAGCTCCGCCGGCTCTGGGGCCAACGTCCTGACTTTC.

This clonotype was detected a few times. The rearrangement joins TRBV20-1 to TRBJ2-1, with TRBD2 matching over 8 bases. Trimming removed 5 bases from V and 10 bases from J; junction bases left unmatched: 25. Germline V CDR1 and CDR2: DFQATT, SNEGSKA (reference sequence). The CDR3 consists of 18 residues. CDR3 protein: CSASSPGGTDHAIGEQFF. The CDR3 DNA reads TGCAGTGCTTCCTCCCCGGGGGGGACGGACCACGCTATCGGGGAGCAGTTCTTC.

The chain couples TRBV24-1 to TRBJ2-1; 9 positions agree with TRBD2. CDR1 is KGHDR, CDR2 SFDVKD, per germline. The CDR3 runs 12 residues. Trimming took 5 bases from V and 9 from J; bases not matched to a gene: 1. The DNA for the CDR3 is TGTGCCACCAGTGGAGCGGGGGGTGAGCAGTTCTTC. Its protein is CATSGAGGEQFF.

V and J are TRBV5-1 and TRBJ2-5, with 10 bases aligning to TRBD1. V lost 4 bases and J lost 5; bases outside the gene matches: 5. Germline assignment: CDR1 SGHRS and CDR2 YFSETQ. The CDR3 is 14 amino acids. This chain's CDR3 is CASSRDRGTETQYF. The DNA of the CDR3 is TGCGCCAGCAGCCGGGACAGGGGAACGGAGACCCAGTACTTC.

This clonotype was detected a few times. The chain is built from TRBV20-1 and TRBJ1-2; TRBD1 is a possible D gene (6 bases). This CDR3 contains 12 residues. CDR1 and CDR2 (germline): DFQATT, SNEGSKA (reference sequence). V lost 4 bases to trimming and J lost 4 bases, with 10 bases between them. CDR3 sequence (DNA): TGCAGTGCTACTATGGACAGCTATGGCTACACCTTC. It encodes CSATMDSYGYTF.

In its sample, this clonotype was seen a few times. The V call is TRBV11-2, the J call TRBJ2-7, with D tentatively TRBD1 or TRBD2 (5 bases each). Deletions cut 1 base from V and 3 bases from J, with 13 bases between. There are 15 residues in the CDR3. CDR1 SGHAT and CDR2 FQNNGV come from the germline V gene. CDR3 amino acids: CASSLGRGDYYEQYV. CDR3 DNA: TGTGCCAGCAGCTTAGGTAGGGGAGACTACTACGAGCAGTACGTC.

Written as DNA, the CDR3 is TGTGCCAGCGGGAACGCCGGGACTTTGAAGTTCTTC. Protein: CASGNAGTLKFF. The J gene is TRBJ2-1, the V gene TRBV11-3, with D tentatively TRBD2 (6 bases). The CDR3 has 12 residues. Trimming took off 8 bases at V and 14 bases at J, with 19 bases between the two ends. Germline CDR1 SGHNT, CDR2 YENEEA.

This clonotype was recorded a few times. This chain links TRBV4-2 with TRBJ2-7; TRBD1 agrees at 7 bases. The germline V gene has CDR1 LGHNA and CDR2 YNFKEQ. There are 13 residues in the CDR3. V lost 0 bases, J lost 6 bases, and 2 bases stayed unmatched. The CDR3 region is CASSQEQGSEQYF. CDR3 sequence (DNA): TGTGCCAGCAGCCAAGAACAGGGGAGCGAGCAGTACTTC.

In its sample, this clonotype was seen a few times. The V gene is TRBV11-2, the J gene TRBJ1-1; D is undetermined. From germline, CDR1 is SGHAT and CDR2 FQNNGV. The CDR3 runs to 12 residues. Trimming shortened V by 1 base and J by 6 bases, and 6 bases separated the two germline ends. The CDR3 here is CASSLVGAEAFF. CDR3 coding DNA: TGTGCCAGCAGCTTAGTTGGTGCTGAAGCTTTCTTT.

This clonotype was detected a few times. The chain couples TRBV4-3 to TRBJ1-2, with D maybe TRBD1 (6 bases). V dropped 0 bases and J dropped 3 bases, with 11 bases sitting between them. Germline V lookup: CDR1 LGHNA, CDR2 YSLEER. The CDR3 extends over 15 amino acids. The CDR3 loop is CASSQEQGGYYGYTF. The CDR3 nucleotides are TGCGCCAGCAGCCAAGAACAGGGAGGATACTATGGCTACACCTTC.

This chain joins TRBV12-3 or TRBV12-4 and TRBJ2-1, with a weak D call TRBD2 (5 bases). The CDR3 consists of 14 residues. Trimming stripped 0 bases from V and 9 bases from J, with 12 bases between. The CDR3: CASSLARGLAEQFF. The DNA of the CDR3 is TGTGCCAGCAGTTTAGCGCGAGGGCTCGCTGAGCAGTTCTTC.

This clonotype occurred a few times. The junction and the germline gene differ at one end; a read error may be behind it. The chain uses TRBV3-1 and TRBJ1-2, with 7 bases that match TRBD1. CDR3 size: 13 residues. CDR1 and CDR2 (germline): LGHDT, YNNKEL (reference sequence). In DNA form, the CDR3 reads TGTGCCAGCAGCCAACCAGGGGGGTATGACTACACCTTC. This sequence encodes CASSQPGGYDYTF.

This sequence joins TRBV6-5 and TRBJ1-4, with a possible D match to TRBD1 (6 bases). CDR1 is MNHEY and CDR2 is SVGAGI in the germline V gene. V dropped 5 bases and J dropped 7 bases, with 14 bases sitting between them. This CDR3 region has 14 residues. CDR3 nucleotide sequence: TGTGCCAGCAGTAACAGGGTATCTTCTGAAAAACTGTTTTTT. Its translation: CASSNRVSSEKLFF.

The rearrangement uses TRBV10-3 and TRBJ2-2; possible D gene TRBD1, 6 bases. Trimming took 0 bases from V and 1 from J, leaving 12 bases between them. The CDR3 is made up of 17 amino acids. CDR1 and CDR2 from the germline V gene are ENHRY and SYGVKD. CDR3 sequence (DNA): TGTGCCATCAGTGAGTCTTGGGGGCCTCGGAACACCGGGGAGCTGTTTTTT. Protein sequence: CAISESWGPRNTGELFF.